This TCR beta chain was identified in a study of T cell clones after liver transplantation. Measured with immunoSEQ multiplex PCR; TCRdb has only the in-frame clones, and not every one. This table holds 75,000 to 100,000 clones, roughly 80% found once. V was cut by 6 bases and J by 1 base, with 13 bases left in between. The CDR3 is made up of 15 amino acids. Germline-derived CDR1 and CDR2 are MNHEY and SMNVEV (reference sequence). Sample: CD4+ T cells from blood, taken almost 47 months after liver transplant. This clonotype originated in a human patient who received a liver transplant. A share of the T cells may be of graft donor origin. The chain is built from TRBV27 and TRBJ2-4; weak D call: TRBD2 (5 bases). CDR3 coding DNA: TGTGCCAGCAGGGCTACCCGGAGGGCCAAAAACATTCAGTACTTC. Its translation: CASRATRRAKNIQYF.